A single sample is the source of the 26 T cell receptor beta chains below, sequenced in a study of blood T cell repertoires in COVID-19 (dated by TCRdb to 2020 to 2022). Library preparation employed the immunoSEQ multiplex PCR assay. Held by TCRdb, this immuneACCESS table contains in-frame sequences only and omits some clones. Under half of the omission traces to an unresolved V gene where checked; the cause of the rest is unknown. The sample table holds 55,000 to 90,000 clones, of which more than 80% were seen once. The ten top clones hold approximately 35% of the sample. Sample: peripheral blood. Receptors originate from a woman older than 75 with active or convalescent COVID-19.

The CDR3 region has the DNA TGTGCCAGCAGCGTAGCCGGGGGGGCGAACGAGCAGTACTTC. Translating gives CASSVAGGANEQYF. The J gene is TRBJ2-7, the V gene TRBV9; TRBD2 aligns across 8 bases. The germline V gene encodes CDR1 SGDLS and CDR2 YYNGEE. This CDR3 comprises 14 residues. The V segment lost 0 bases and the J segment 5 bases; nucleotides outside the gene matches: 4.

V is TRBV5-4 and J is TRBJ2-1; 9 bases are a match to TRBD1. CDR3 length: 16 amino acids. Germline CDR1 reads SGHNT; CDR2 reads YYREEE (reference sequence). V gave up 2 bases and J gave up 7 bases; unmatched junction bases: 10. Written as DNA, the CDR3 is TGTGCCAGCAGCTTTAAAGGGACAGGGAGAGGGAATGAGCAGTTCTTC. Amino acids: CASSFKGTGRGNEQFF.

This chain links TRBV7-2 with TRBJ2-1, with 11 bases lining up with TRBD2. Losses at the gene ends were 3 bases for V and 6 bases for J; bases not matched to a gene: 4. Per the germline V gene, CDR1 is SGHTA and CDR2 is FQGNSA. The CDR3 consists of 15 residues. The DNA of the CDR3 is TGTGCCAGCAGCTTCGCTAGCGGGGGGCTCAATGAGCAGTTCTTC. Amino acid sequence: CASSFASGGLNEQFF.

J is TRBJ2-3 and V is TRBV15, with 10 nucleotides matching TRBD2. Trimming removed 0 bases from V and 5 bases from J; junction bases left unmatched: 17. Germline V gives CDR1 LNHNV, CDR2 YYDKDF (reference sequence). The length of the CDR3 is 20 residues. CDR3 DNA sequence: TGTGCCACCAGCAGAGATCCACCCAATTTGCTAGCGGGGGCGGGAGATACGCAGTATTTT. It codes for CATSRDPPNLLAGAGDTQYF.

This chain joins TRBV7-9 and TRBJ2-1, with D possibly matching TRBD2 (5 bases). Trimming cost V 5 bases and J 7 bases, with 15 bases left between them. In germline, CDR1 is SEHNR, CDR2 FQNEAQ (reference sequence). The CDR3 consists of 14 residues. The CDR3 DNA follows: TGTGCCAGCAGCCTCGGGGTGTCGGGTAATGAGCAGTTCTTC. It codes for CASSLGVSGNEQFF.

The genes are TRBV27 and TRBJ2-1; TRBD2 might be the D (5 bases). The CDR3 runs to 19 residues. Between the trimmed V and J ends, which lost 0 bases and 2 bases, there was a span of 20 bases. In germline, CDR1 is MNHEY, CDR2 SMNVEV (reference sequence). In nucleotides, the CDR3 is TGTGCCAGCAGTTTATCTACGGGCGGTCAGCGGTCACCCTACAATGAGCAGTTCTTC. It codes for CASSLSTGGQRSPYNEQFF.

The CDR3 is CAWRWRGQSVGTQYF. The CDR3 DNA is TGTGCCTGGAGATGGAGGGGACAGTCGGTCGGGACCCAGTACTTC. The rearrangement links TRBV30 to TRBJ2-5; weak D call: TRBD1 (7 bases). The CDR3 totals 15 residues. The V gene lost 3 bases and the J gene lost 7 bases, with 21 bases spanning the gap. Germline-derived CDR1 and CDR2 are GTSNPN and SVGIG (reference sequence).

The V gene is TRBV11-3, the J gene TRBJ1-6; 9 bases are shared with TRBD1. This CDR3 spans 19 amino acids. Germline assignment: CDR1 SGHNT and CDR2 YENEEA. With 4 bases clipped from V and 6 bases from J, the junction kept 16 bases outside the gene matches. The CDR3 here is CASSSVGDRVTYFNSPLHF. The CDR3 DNA sequence: TGTGCCAGCAGCTCGGTAGGGGACAGGGTAACTTATTTTAATTCACCCCTCCACTTT.

CDR3 sequence reads: CASPSQASPTVKLFF. DNA for the CDR3: TGTGCCAGCCCATCACAGGCCTCCCCCACGGTGAAGCTGTTTTTT. V and J are TRBV6-5 and TRBJ2-2, with D maybe TRBD1 (5 bases). Germline CDR1 reads MNHEY; CDR2 reads SVGAGI. V shed 8 bases and J shed 12 bases, with 25 bases lying between them. This CDR3 contains 15 residues.

This clone has only one observation. This rearrangement joins TRBV5-1 to TRBJ2-7; TRBD1 is a possible D gene (6 bases). The germline CDR1 and CDR2 sequences are SGHRS and YFSETQ. Trimming left V 1 base short and J 2 bases short, with 10 bases between. CDR3 size: 14 residues. The CDR3 region has the DNA TGCGCCAGCAGCTTGCCGGGACAACCCTACGAGCAGTACTTC. This gives the protein CASSLPGQPYEQYF.

This chain links TRBV9 with TRBJ2-7; 16 bases are a match to TRBD2. The CDR3 loop spans 16 amino acids. The J segment lost 9 bases and the V segment lost 3 bases, leaving 9 bases of the junction unmatched. CDR1 is SGDLS and CDR2 is YYNGEE in the germline V gene. The CDR3 coding sequence is TGTGCCAGCAGCGCCAGAGGGACTAGCGGGGGGGAGCTGCAGTACTTC. Its translation: CASSARGTSGGELQYF.

CDR3 amino acids: CASSQDFSRVGELFF. The DNA for the CDR3 is TGTGCCAGCAGCCAAGACTTTTCTCGGGTCGGGGAGCTGTTTTTT. V usage is TRBV3-1 (or the pseudogene TRBV3-2) and J usage is TRBJ2-2, with D hard to call. Trimming took 0 bases from V and 7 from J, leaving 12 bases between them. The CDR3 spans 15 residues. Germline CDR1 reads LGHDT; CDR2 reads YNNKEL (reference sequence).

The rearrangement joins TRBV24-1 to TRBJ2-3; D possibly corresponds to TRBD1 (6 bases). V lost 1 base and J lost 4, with 17 bases in between. This CDR3 region has 17 residues. Germline assignment: CDR1 KGHDR and CDR2 SFDVKD. DNA for the CDR3: TGTGCCACCAGTGATTTTAGGACAGCCTCCCGGGCAGATACGCAGTATTTT. It specifies CATSDFRTASRADTQYF.

The V and J genes are TRBV7-2 and TRBJ1-2; D gene unclear. The CDR3 is 16 residues long. With 8 bases removed from V and 4 bases from J, the gap between germline ends came to 23 bases. Germline V lookup: CDR1 SGHTA, CDR2 FQGNSA. CDR3 protein: CASSPGGGIRGYGYTF. Written as DNA, the CDR3 is TGTGCCAGCTCCCCCGGAGGAGGGATTCGTGGCTATGGCTACACCTTC.

V gene TRBV29-1 combines with J gene TRBJ1-4; 7 bases agree with TRBD1. Germline V gives CDR1 SQVTM, CDR2 ANQGSEA. The CDR3 loop spans 13 amino acids. Trimming took 7 bases from V and 1 from J; bases not matched to a gene: 3. Here the CDR3 reads CSAAGGTNEKLFF. CDR3 DNA: TGCAGCGCCGCAGGGGGAACTAATGAAAAACTGTTTTTT.

The chain carries TRBV3-1 (or the pseudogene TRBV3-2) and TRBJ2-2; the D gene is possibly TRBD1 (5 bases). The CDR3 contains 15 residues. V was clipped by 4 bases and J by 6 bases, with 15 bases between them. Germline CDR1 is LGHDT and CDR2 is YNNKEL (reference sequence). Here the CDR3 reads CASSRRTLRSGELFF. The DNA for the CDR3 is TGTGCCAGCAGCCGCCGGACACTTAGGTCCGGGGAGCTGTTTTTT.

This rearrangement joins TRBV10-3 to TRBJ2-3; TRBD1 is a possible D gene (5 bases). The CDR3 extends over 16 amino acids. Trimming pared 3 bases from V and 3 bases from J, leaving 16 bases between. Germline CDR1 is ENHRY and CDR2 is SYGVKD. CDR3 sequence reads: CAISDIDRALTDTQYF. CDR3 coding DNA: TGTGCCATCAGTGATATAGACAGAGCCTTGACAGATACGCAGTATTTT.

V is TRBV18 and J is TRBJ1-1, with TRBD1 as a possible D gene (6 bases). The V and J ends lost 8 bases and 0 bases respectively, with 16 bases between them. The CDR3 spans 15 residues. Germline loops: CDR1 KGHSH, CDR2 LQKENI. The CDR3 reads CASTGTPDLNTEAFF. The CDR3 nucleotides read TGTGCCAGCACCGGGACACCGGACTTGAACACTGAAGCTTTCTTT.

This chain connects TRBV30 to TRBJ1-4, with a tentative D call TRBD1 (6 bases). From germline, CDR1 is GTSNPN and CDR2 SVGIG (reference sequence). V lost 0 bases to trimming and J lost 3 bases, with 8 bases between them. The CDR3 spans 14 residues. The CDR3 bases are TGTGCCTGGAGTGTAGGGGGGGCTAATGAAAAACTGTTTTTT. Its translation is CAWSVGGANEKLFF. The full variable domain, in which reference TRBV30 and TRBJ1-4 provide the parts outside the CDR3, is SQTIHQWPATLVQPVGSPLSLECTVEGTSNPNLYWYRQAAGRGLQLLFYSVGIGQISSEVPQNLSASRPQDRQFILSSKKLLLSDSGFYLCAWSVGGANEKLFFGSGTQLSVL.

This CDR3 is CASSLDGQVPYF. The CDR3 coding sequence is TGTGCCAGCAGTTTGGACGGACAGGTCCCGTACTTC. The chain uses TRBV11-2 and TRBJ2-7; 7 bases agree with TRBD1. The CDR3 extends over 12 amino acids. CDR1 is SGHAT, CDR2 FQNNGV, per germline. With 6 bases clipped from V and 12 bases from J, the junction kept 11 bases outside the gene matches.

This chain joins TRBV5-1 and TRBJ2-3; perhaps TRBD2 as D (6 bases). The V end lost 6 bases, the J end lost 1 base, and 12 bases lay between the germline ends. The CDR3 has 14 residues. CDR1 and CDR2 from the germline V gene are SGHRS and YFSETQ. CDR3 sequence (DNA): TGCGCCAGCAATTGGCGGGGAGGCACAGATACGCAGTATTTT. Its translation is CASNWRGGTDTQYF.

V usage is TRBV7-8 and J usage is TRBJ1-4, with D possibly matching TRBD1 (6 bases). V gave up 2 bases and J gave up 6 bases, with 16 bases separating them. Germline CDR1 and CDR2: SGHVS and FQNEAQ. The CDR3 is 16 residues long. CDR3 coding DNA: TGTGCCAGCAGCTTAACACAGGGTCGGGGTGATGAAAAACTGTTTTTT. Protein: CASSLTQGRGDEKLFF.

This CDR3 reads CASSSPGQGAPRAKNIQYF. CDR3 DNA sequence: TGCGCCAGCAGCTCCCCGGGACAGGGGGCGCCGAGGGCCAAAAACATTCAGTACTTC. The V and J genes are TRBV5-1 and TRBJ2-4, with 12 bases that match TRBD1. Germline values: CDR1 SGHRS, CDR2 YFSETQ. J lost 1 base, V lost 3 bases, and 11 bases had no gene match. This CDR3 contains 19 residues.

V gene TRBV7-9 combines with J gene TRBJ1-1, with D perhaps TRBD1 (5 bases). The CDR3 covers 13 residues. Between the trimmed V and J ends, which lost 1 base and 8 bases, there was a span of 11 bases. Germline loops: CDR1 SEHNR, CDR2 FQNEAQ (reference sequence). The CDR3 spells CASSLVVRGEAFF. As DNA, the CDR3 is TGTGCCAGCAGCTTAGTCGTCCGGGGGGAAGCTTTCTTT.

The chain employs TRBV15 and TRBJ2-1; no reliable D call. The CDR3 spans 13 residues. Trimming took 0 bases from V and 6 from J, leaving 6 bases between them. The germline V gene encodes CDR1 LNHNV and CDR2 YYDKDF (reference sequence). CDR3 protein: CATSRDTGNEQFF. CDR3 nucleotides: TGTGCCACCAGCAGAGATACCGGCAATGAGCAGTTCTTC. The full variable domain, in which reference TRBV15 and TRBJ2-1 provide the parts outside the CDR3, is DAMVIQNPRYQVTQFGKPVTLSCSQTLNHNVMYWYQQKSSQAPKLLFHYYDKDFNNEADTPDNFQSRRPNTSFCFLDIRSPGLGDTAMYLCATSRDTGNEQFFGPGTRLTVL.

V is TRBV6-1 and J is TRBJ2-6; D not resolved. Germline CDR1 MNHNS, CDR2 SASEGT. The CDR3 has 14 residues. V was pared by 6 bases and J by 0 bases, with 6 bases between. This CDR3 is CASSLISGANVLTF. The CDR3 DNA is TGTGCCAGCAGCCTTATCTCTGGGGCCAACGTCCTGACTTTC.